Only a few counts were recorded for the clone carrying this T cell receptor beta chain. The target antigen is unknown. The TCRbeta library incorporated unique molecular identifiers. MiXCR, applied by TCRdb to the PCR reads, yields one record per CDR3 protein. This table has about 420,000 distinct CDR3 sequences, under 20% appearing once. V lost 0 bases to trimming and J lost 2 bases, with 4 bases between them. The CDR3 runs 13 residues. Per germline, CDR1 GTSNPN and CDR2 SVGIG (reference sequence). This record comes from a study of T-cell reconstitution after alpha-beta-depleted transplantation in children. General study results and limits: When one year had passed after transplant, most T-cell counts and diversity came from newly produced T cells. By about two months after transplant, alpha-beta T cells reportedly arose from several hundred graft clones that had expanded.

The V and J genes are TRBV30 and TRBJ2-2; D ambiguous. This receptor was obtained from a boy younger than two who had a stem cell transplant for Wiskott-Aldrich syndrome, so the T cells may come from the graft donor. The source was PBMCs, mostly from graft donor cells, collected 360 days after TCRalphabeta/CD19-depleted stem cell transplant. This chain's CDR3 is CAWSVLNTGELFF. CDR3 in DNA: TGTGCCTGGAGTGTTCTTAACACCGGGGAGCTGTTTTTT. Filled out from reference TRBV30 and TRBJ2-2, the complete variable domain reads SQTIHQWPATLVQPVGSPLSLECTVEGTSNPNLYWYRQAAGRGLQLLFYSVGIGQISSEVPQNLSASRPQDRQFILSSKKLLLSDSGFYLCAWSVLNTGELFFGEGSRLTVL.